These T cell receptor beta chains were read from a single sample in a study of identical twins. TCRdb reprocessed the 5' RACE reads via MiXCR and lists one record per CDR3 protein. The data contain around 100,000 distinct CDR3 sequences, under 6.5% of them singletons. Sequencing was performed on memory T cells sorted from blood. Receptors originate from a woman aged 45-60 years in good health. Both conserved end residues are part of each CDR3. D genes are given only for firm matches. Clone size is not always given. Where it is, it says once, few, many or a class for expanded clones.

d_call: -; clone_size: many; v_call: TRBV3-1; j_call: TRBJ2-2; cdr3_aa: CASSQSKRPGELFF; cdr3_nt: TGTGCCAGCAGCCAATCTAAGAGGCCCGGGGAGCTGTTTTTT
d_call: TRBD2; clone_size: -; v_call: TRBV4-2; j_call: TRBJ2-5; cdr3_aa: CASSQESGGGETQYF; cdr3_nt: TGTGCCAGCAGCCAAGAGTCGGGGGGAGGAGAGACCCAGTACTTC
d_call: TRBD2; clone_size: many; v_call: TRBV20-1; j_call: TRBJ2-7; cdr3_aa: CSARGGGYEQYF; cdr3_nt: TGCAGTGCCAGGGGCGGGGGGTACGAGCAGTACTTC
d_call: -; clone_size: many; v_call: TRBV20-1; j_call: TRBJ2-2; cdr3_aa: CSAQSTRRPNTGELFF; cdr3_nt: TGCAGTGCTCAATCCACCAGGAGACCGAACACCGGGGAGCTGTTTTTT
d_call: -; clone_size: many; v_call: TRBV7-9; j_call: TRBJ2-5; cdr3_aa: CASSLGPGRGKTQYF; cdr3_nt: TGTGCCAGCAGCTTAGGCCCGGGGCGAGGGAAGACCCAGTACTTC
d_call: TRBD1; clone_size: many; v_call: TRBV6-6; j_call: TRBJ1-4; cdr3_aa: CASSPRTGGFGTNEKLFF; cdr3_nt: TGTGCCAGCAGTCCCCGGACAGGGGGCTTTGGAACTAATGAAAAACTGTTTTTT
d_call: -; clone_size: many; v_call: TRBV12-3/TRBV12-4; j_call: TRBJ2-3; cdr3_aa: CASSLGLYATDTQYF; cdr3_nt: TGTGCCAGCAGCCTCGGACTTTATGCCACAGATACGCAGTATTTT
d_call: -; clone_size: many; v_call: TRBV5-6; j_call: TRBJ2-1; cdr3_aa: CASSYLKEGGTRGEQFF; cdr3_nt: TGTGCCAGCAGCTACCTAAAGGAGGGGGGAACCCGGGGAGAGCAGTTCTTC
d_call: TRBD2; clone_size: -; v_call: TRBV5-4; j_call: TRBJ2-4; cdr3_aa: CASSTQTSGIKNIQYF; cdr3_nt: TGTGCCAGCAGCACTCAGACTAGCGGGATTAAAAACATTCAGTACTTC
d_call: -; clone_size: many; v_call: TRBV7-2; j_call: TRBJ2-3; cdr3_aa: CASSSTGWGTDTQYF; cdr3_nt: TGTGCCAGCAGCTCGACAGGATGGGGGACAGATACGCAGTATTTT
d_call: -; clone_size: many; v_call: TRBV5-1; j_call: TRBJ2-1; cdr3_aa: CASSLVSSSNEQFF; cdr3_nt: TGCGCCAGCAGCTTGGTATCTAGTTCCAATGAGCAGTTCTTC
d_call: TRBD1; clone_size: many; v_call: TRBV7-9; j_call: TRBJ1-1; cdr3_aa: CASSDRVTEAFF; cdr3_nt: TGTGCCAGCAGCGACAGGGTCACTGAAGCTTTCTTT
d_call: TRBD1; clone_size: many; v_call: TRBV11-3; j_call: TRBJ1-2; cdr3_aa: CASSSGQGAGTF; cdr3_nt: TGTGCCAGCAGCTCGGGACAGGGAGCGGGTACCTTC
d_call: -; clone_size: -; v_call: TRBV6-1; j_call: TRBJ2-4; cdr3_aa: CASSEAAPFGTTKNIQYF; cdr3_nt: TGTGCCAGCAGTGAAGCTGCTCCGTTCGGGACAACAAAAAACATTCAGTACTTC
d_call: TRBD2; clone_size: once; v_call: TRBV10-2; j_call: TRBJ2-5; cdr3_aa: CTSGPGLAGGSFETQYF; cdr3_nt: TGCACCTCCGGACCGGGACTAGCGGGAGGGAGTTTCGAGACCCAGTACTTC
d_call: -; clone_size: many; v_call: TRBV11-2; j_call: TRBJ2-1; cdr3_aa: CASSLSLNNEQFF; cdr3_nt: TGTGCCAGCAGCTTAAGTTTGAACAATGAGCAGTTCTTC
d_call: TRBD2; clone_size: -; v_call: TRBV6-6; j_call: TRBJ2-3; cdr3_aa: CASSRLAGVTDTQYF; cdr3_nt: TGTGCCAGCAGCCGTCTAGCGGGAGTTACAGATACGCAGTATTTT
d_call: TRBD2; clone_size: -; v_call: TRBV6-1; j_call: TRBJ2-3; cdr3_aa: CASSGLAGGPDTQYF; cdr3_nt: TGTGCCAGCAGTGGACTAGCGGGAGGGCCGGATACGCAGTATTTT
d_call: -; clone_size: many; v_call: TRBV29-1; j_call: TRBJ2-1; cdr3_aa: CSVYVGEPYNEQFF; cdr3_nt: TGCAGCGTTTATGTCGGGGAGCCCTACAATGAGCAGTTCTTC
d_call: -; clone_size: -; v_call: TRBV28; j_call: TRBJ2-2; cdr3_aa: CASSNRFGGELFF; cdr3_nt: TGTGCCAGCAGTAACAGGTTCGGCGGGGAGCTGTTTTTT
d_call: -; clone_size: many; v_call: TRBV18; j_call: TRBJ1-2; cdr3_aa: CASSPDTNYGYTF; cdr3_nt: TGTGCCAGCTCACCGGATACTAACTATGGCTACACCTTC
d_call: -; clone_size: many; v_call: TRBV19; j_call: TRBJ1-2; cdr3_aa: CASSISGNYGYTF; cdr3_nt: TGTGCCAGTAGTATCTCGGGGAACTATGGCTACACCTTC
d_call: TRBD2; clone_size: many; v_call: TRBV6-2/TRBV6-3; j_call: TRBJ2-1; cdr3_aa: CASSRLAEVGEQFF; cdr3_nt: TGTGCCAGCAGTCGACTAGCGGAGGTGGGTGAGCAGTTCTTC
d_call: -; clone_size: few; v_call: TRBV2; j_call: TRBJ2-2; cdr3_aa: CASSEQTGMGGELFF; cdr3_nt: TGTGCCAGCAGTGAACAGACGGGAATGGGCGGGGAGCTGTTTTTT
d_call: TRBD1; clone_size: few; v_call: TRBV3-1; j_call: TRBJ2-6; cdr3_aa: CASSTQGGAGANVLTF; cdr3_nt: TGTGCCAGCAGCACCCAAGGGGGCGCTGGGGCCAACGTCCTGACTTTC
d_call: -; clone_size: few; v_call: TRBV5-1; j_call: TRBJ2-1; cdr3_aa: CASTGSPSPSNEQFF; cdr3_nt: TGCGCCAGCACTGGCTCCCCATCCCCCTCCAATGAGCAGTTCTTC
d_call: TRBD1; clone_size: many; v_call: TRBV5-6; j_call: TRBJ1-5; cdr3_aa: CASSSGDRSHQPQHF; cdr3_nt: TGTGCCAGCAGCTCCGGGGACAGGTCCCATCAGCCCCAGCATTTT
d_call: -; clone_size: many; v_call: TRBV12-3/TRBV12-4; j_call: TRBJ2-1; cdr3_aa: CASSLAAQLAYNEQFF; cdr3_nt: TGTGCCAGCAGTTTGGCAGCCCAACTCGCCTACAATGAGCAGTTCTTC
d_call: -; clone_size: many; v_call: TRBV7-9; j_call: TRBJ1-1; cdr3_aa: CASEASTLAEAFF; cdr3_nt: TGTGCCAGCGAGGCGAGTACCTTGGCTGAAGCTTTCTTT
d_call: -; clone_size: few; v_call: TRBV5-6; j_call: TRBJ1-1; cdr3_aa: CASSFSANTEAFF; cdr3_nt: TGTGCCAGCAGCTTTTCAGCAAACACTGAAGCTTTCTTT
d_call: TRBD2; clone_size: many; v_call: TRBV7-8; j_call: TRBJ2-3; cdr3_aa: CASSLEGTSGSRKYF; cdr3_nt: TGTGCCAGCAGCTTAGAAGGGACTAGCGGGAGCCGGAAGTATTTT
d_call: TRBD1; clone_size: few; v_call: TRBV27; j_call: TRBJ2-7; cdr3_aa: CASRPSTGTGLVEQYF; cdr3_nt: TGTGCCAGCAGACCTAGTACCGGGACAGGGTTGGTCGAGCAGTACTTC
d_call: TRBD2; clone_size: medium-sized; v_call: TRBV5-1; j_call: TRBJ2-7; cdr3_aa: CASSGSRGAGGPYEQYF; cdr3_nt: TGCGCCAGCAGTGGGTCCAGGGGAGCGGGAGGACCCTACGAGCAGTACTTC
d_call: -; clone_size: many; v_call: TRBV5-1; j_call: TRBJ1-2; cdr3_aa: CASSLGGGYTF; cdr3_nt: TGCGCCAGCAGCCTCGGGGGGGGCTACACCTTC
d_call: TRBD2; clone_size: few; v_call: TRBV5-1; j_call: TRBJ2-3; cdr3_aa: CASSLGAAGGTDTQYF; cdr3_nt: TGCGCCAGCAGCTTGGGCGCGGCGGGAGGGACAGATACGCAGTATTTT
d_call: TRBD2; clone_size: many; v_call: TRBV7-8; j_call: TRBJ2-3; cdr3_aa: CASSLMVTSGRTDTQYF; cdr3_nt: TGTGCCAGCAGCTTAATGGTGACTAGCGGGCGCACAGATACGCAGTATTTT
d_call: -; clone_size: many; v_call: TRBV11-1; j_call: TRBJ2-1; cdr3_aa: CASSLILGFNEQFF; cdr3_nt: TGTGCCAGCAGCTTAATTCTCGGTTTCAATGAGCAGTTCTTC
d_call: TRBD1; clone_size: -; v_call: TRBV9; j_call: TRBJ2-2; cdr3_aa: CASSPRGQRTGELFF; cdr3_nt: TGTGCCAGCAGCCCTCGGGGACAGAGGACCGGGGAGCTGTTTTTT
d_call: -; clone_size: -; v_call: TRBV5-4; j_call: TRBJ1-2; cdr3_aa: CASSGGGASGRGYTF; cdr3_nt: TGTGCCAGCAGCGGGGGGGGTGCGTCCGGCCGGGGCTACACCTTC
d_call: TRBD1; clone_size: many; v_call: TRBV19; j_call: TRBJ2-7; cdr3_aa: CASSIRSGTGPDEQYF; cdr3_nt: TGTGCCAGTAGTATCCGATCCGGGACAGGGCCTGACGAGCAGTACTTC
d_call: -; clone_size: many; v_call: TRBV20-1; j_call: TRBJ2-1; cdr3_aa: CSARRSSYNEQFF; cdr3_nt: TGCAGTGCTAGGAGGAGCTCCTACAATGAGCAGTTCTTC
d_call: -; clone_size: many; v_call: TRBV6-1; j_call: TRBJ2-1; cdr3_aa: CASRGGGSSYNEQFF; cdr3_nt: TGTGCCAGCAGGGGAGGGGGAAGCTCCTACAATGAGCAGTTCTTC
d_call: -; clone_size: many; v_call: TRBV6-4; j_call: TRBJ1-5; cdr3_aa: CAKAPGEAQPQHF; cdr3_nt: TGTGCCAAGGCGCCAGGGGAGGCTCAGCCCCAGCATTTT
d_call: -; clone_size: many; v_call: TRBV4-1; j_call: TRBJ1-3; cdr3_aa: CASSLRGMERNTIYF; cdr3_nt: TGCGCCAGCAGCCTCAGGGGAATGGAGAGAAACACCATATATTTT
d_call: TRBD2; clone_size: many; v_call: TRBV7-2; j_call: TRBJ2-5; cdr3_aa: CASSLNGRGRETQYF; cdr3_nt: TGTGCCAGCAGCTTAAACGGGAGGGGTAGGGAGACCCAGTACTTC
d_call: TRBD2; clone_size: many; v_call: TRBV6-1; j_call: TRBJ2-5; cdr3_aa: CASSRGLVQETQYF; cdr3_nt: TGTGCCAGCAGCCGCGGACTAGTCCAAGAGACCCAGTACTTC
d_call: TRBD2; clone_size: many; v_call: TRBV7-8; j_call: TRBJ2-2; cdr3_aa: CASSLMTSGWNTGELFF; cdr3_nt: TGTGCCAGCAGCTTAATGACTAGCGGGTGGAACACCGGGGAGCTGTTTTTT
d_call: -; clone_size: many; v_call: TRBV5-1; j_call: TRBJ2-1; cdr3_aa: CASGYLAGTNNEQFF; cdr3_nt: TGCGCCAGCGGCTACTTGGCGGGTACTAACAATGAGCAGTTCTTC
d_call: TRBD1; clone_size: many; v_call: TRBV27; j_call: TRBJ1-1; cdr3_aa: CASSFATGGGRAFF; cdr3_nt: TGTGCCAGCAGTTTCGCGACAGGGGGCGGTAGAGCTTTCTTT
d_call: TRBD2; clone_size: many; v_call: TRBV20-1; j_call: TRBJ2-3; cdr3_aa: CSARVKIAGAADTQYF; cdr3_nt: TGCAGTGCTAGAGTGAAGATAGCGGGAGCGGCAGATACGCAGTATTTT
d_call: TRBD2; clone_size: few; v_call: TRBV3-1; j_call: TRBJ2-1; cdr3_aa: CASSHSGSANEQFF; cdr3_nt: TGTGCCAGCAGCCATAGCGGGAGTGCCAATGAGCAGTTCTTC
d_call: -; clone_size: many; v_call: TRBV7-7; j_call: TRBJ2-7; cdr3_aa: CASSPTTTSPEQYF; cdr3_nt: TGTGCTAGCAGCCCGACCACCACTAGCCCCGAGCAGTACTTC
d_call: TRBD2; clone_size: many; v_call: TRBV7-8; j_call: TRBJ2-3; cdr3_aa: CASSLRDPTLGSGAGNTQYF; cdr3_nt: TGTGCCAGCAGCTTACGGGACCCTACTTTGGGGAGCGGGGCGGGGAATACGCAGTATTTT
d_call: -; clone_size: many; v_call: TRBV19; j_call: TRBJ1-2; cdr3_aa: CASRQTGGYTF; cdr3_nt: TGTGCCAGTAGACAGACTGGGGGCTACACCTTC
d_call: -; clone_size: many; v_call: TRBV24-1; j_call: TRBJ2-1; cdr3_aa: CATSVANEQFF; cdr3_nt: TGTGCCACCAGTGTTGCAAATGAGCAGTTCTTC
d_call: -; clone_size: many; v_call: TRBV20-1; j_call: TRBJ2-7; cdr3_aa: CSASPGIYEQYF; cdr3_nt: TGCAGTGCTAGTCCAGGGATCTACGAGCAGTACTTC
d_call: -; clone_size: few; v_call: TRBV5-1; j_call: TRBJ2-3; cdr3_aa: CASSGSMDTQYF; cdr3_nt: TGCGCCAGCAGTGGTAGTATGGATACGCAGTATTTT